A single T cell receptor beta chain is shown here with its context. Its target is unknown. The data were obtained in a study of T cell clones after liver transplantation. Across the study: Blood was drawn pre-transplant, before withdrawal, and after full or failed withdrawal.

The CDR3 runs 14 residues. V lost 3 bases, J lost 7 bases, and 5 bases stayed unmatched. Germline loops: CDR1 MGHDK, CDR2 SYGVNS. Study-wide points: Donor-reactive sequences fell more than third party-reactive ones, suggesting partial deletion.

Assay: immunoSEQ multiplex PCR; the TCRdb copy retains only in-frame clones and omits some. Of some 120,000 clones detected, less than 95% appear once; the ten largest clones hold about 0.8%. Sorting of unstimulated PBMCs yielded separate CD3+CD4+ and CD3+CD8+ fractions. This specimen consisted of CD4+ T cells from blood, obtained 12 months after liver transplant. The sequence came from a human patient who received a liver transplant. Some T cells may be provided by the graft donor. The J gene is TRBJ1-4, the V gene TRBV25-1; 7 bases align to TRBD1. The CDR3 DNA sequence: TGTGCCAGCAGTGATCAGGGGGGCCGTGAAAAACTGTTTTTT. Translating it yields CASSDQGGREKLFF.